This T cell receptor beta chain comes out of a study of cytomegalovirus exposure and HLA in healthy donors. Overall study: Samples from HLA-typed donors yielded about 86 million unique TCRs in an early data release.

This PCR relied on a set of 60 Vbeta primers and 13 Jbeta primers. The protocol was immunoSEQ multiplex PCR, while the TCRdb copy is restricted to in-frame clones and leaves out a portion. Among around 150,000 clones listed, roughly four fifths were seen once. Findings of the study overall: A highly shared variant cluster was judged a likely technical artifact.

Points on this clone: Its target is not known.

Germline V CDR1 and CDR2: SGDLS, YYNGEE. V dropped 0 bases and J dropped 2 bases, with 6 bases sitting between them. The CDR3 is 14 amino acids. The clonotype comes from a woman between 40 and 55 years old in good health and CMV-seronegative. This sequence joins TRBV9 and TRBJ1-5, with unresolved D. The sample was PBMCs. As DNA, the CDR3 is TGTGCCAGCAGCGTAGAAAGCGGCAATCAGCCCCAGCATTTT. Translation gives CASSVESGNQPQHF.